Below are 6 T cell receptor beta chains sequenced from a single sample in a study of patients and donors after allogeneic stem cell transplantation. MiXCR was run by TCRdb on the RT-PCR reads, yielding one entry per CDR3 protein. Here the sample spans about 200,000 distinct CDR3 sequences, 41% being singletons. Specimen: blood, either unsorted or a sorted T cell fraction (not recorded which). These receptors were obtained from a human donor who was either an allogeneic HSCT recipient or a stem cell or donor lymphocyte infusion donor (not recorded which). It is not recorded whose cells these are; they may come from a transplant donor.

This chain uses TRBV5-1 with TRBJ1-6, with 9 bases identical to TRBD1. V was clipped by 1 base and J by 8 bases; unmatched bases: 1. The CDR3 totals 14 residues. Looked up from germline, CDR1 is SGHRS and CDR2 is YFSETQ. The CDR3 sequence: CASSLRTGDSPLHF. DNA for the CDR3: TGCGCCAGCAGCTTGCGGACAGGGGATTCACCCCTCCACTTT.

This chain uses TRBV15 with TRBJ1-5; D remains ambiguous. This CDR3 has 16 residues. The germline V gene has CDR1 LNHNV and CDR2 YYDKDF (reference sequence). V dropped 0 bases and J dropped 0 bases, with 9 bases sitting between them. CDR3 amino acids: CATSRDRRYSNQPQHF. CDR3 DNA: TGTGCCACCAGCAGAGATCGACGTTATAGCAATCAGCCCCAGCATTTT. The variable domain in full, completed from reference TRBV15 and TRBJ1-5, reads DAMVIQNPRYQVTQFGKPVTLSCSQTLNHNVMYWYQQKSSQAPKLLFHYYDKDFNNEADTPDNFQSRRPNTSFCFLDIRSPGLGDTAMYLCATSRDRRYSNQPQHFGDGTRLSIL.

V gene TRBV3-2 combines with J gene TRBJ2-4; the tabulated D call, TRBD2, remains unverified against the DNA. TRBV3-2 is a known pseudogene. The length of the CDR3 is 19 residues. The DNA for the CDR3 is TGTGCCAGCAGCCGGTCCAGGGGGACTAGCGGGAGACGGGAAAACATTCAGTACTTC. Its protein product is CASSRSRGTSGRRENIQYF.

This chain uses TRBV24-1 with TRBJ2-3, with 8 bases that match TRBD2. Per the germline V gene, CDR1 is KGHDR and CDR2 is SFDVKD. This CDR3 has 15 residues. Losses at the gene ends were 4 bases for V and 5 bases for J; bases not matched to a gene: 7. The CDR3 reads CATSDPQRELDTQYF. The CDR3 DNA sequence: TGTGCCACCAGTGACCCCCAGCGGGAGTTAGATACGCAGTATTTT.

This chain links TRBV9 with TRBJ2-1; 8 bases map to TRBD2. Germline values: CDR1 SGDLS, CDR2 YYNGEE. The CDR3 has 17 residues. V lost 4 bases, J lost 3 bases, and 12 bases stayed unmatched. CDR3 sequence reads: CASSPRDELAVYNEQFF. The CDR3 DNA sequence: TGTGCCAGCAGCCCCCGTGACGAACTAGCGGTCTACAATGAGCAGTTCTTC.

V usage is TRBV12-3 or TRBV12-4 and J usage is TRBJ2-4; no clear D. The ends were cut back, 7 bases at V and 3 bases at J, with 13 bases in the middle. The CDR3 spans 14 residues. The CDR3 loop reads CASTLQPYKNIQYF. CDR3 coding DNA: TGTGCCAGCACCCTACAGCCGTACAAAAACATTCAGTACTTC.